A selection of T cell receptor beta chains follows, all from one sample in a study of blood T cell repertoires in COVID-19. Some clones are missing from TCRdb's copy, which holds only in-frame ones; the method was immunoSEQ multiplex PCR. Seen here are around 160,000 clones, 80% to 90% observed once, and the top ten hold 35% to 40%. Sequenced: peripheral blood. Receptors were obtained from a human donor in a cohort sampled during active COVID-19. Each CDR3 is given with its conserved first and last residue. A D gene is named only where the DNA matches it firmly. Rows may omit the clone size; those that give it use once, few, many or a size class.

>TRBD1|NA|TRBJ1-4|TRBV2
CAVTGENEKLFF
TGTGCCGTGACAGGGGAAAATGAAAAACTGTTTTTT
>NA|NA|TRBJ1-5|TRBV5-1
CASSLGQGLNQPQHF
TGCGCCAGCAGCTTGGGGCAGGGATTAAATCAGCCCCAGCATTTT
>TRBD1|NA|TRBJ1-1|TRBV5-1
CASSTGQGDTEAFF
TGCGCCAGCAGCACGGGACAGGGGGATACTGAAGCTTTCTTT
>TRBD1|medium-sized|TRBJ1-2|TRBV11-2
CASSLSETGGGYTF
TGTGCCAGCAGCTTATCAGAGACAGGGGGAGGCTACACCTTC
>NA|NA|TRBJ2-1|TRBV18
CASSPSGQGTRNEQFF
TGTGCCAGCTCACCAAGTGGTCAGGGGACGAGGAATGAGCAGTTCTTC
>NA|NA|TRBJ1-2|TRBV7-9
CASSFNAGRNYGYTF
TGTGCCAGCAGCTTTAACGCAGGCCGTAACTATGGCTACACCTTC
>TRBD1|NA|TRBJ2-7|TRBV19
CASSMGQGAREQYF
TGTGCCAGTAGTATGGGACAGGGGGCTCGGGAGCAGTACTTC
>TRBD2|NA|TRBJ2-3|TRBV4-1
CASSLTSLADTQYF
TGCGCCAGCAGCCTGACTAGCTTAGCAGATACGCAGTATTTT
>TRBD1|NA|TRBJ1-2|TRBV10-3
CAIHLGQGYGYTF
TGTGCCATCCACCTCGGACAGGGCTATGGCTACACCTTC
>NA|NA|TRBJ2-2|TRBV2
CASRAGGSRGELFF
TGTGCCAGCAGGGCCGGGGGTAGTCGCGGGGAGCTGTTTTTT
>TRBD1|NA|TRBJ1-2|TRBV6-2/TRBV6-3
CASSWDSGYTF
TGTGCCAGCAGTTGGGACAGTGGCTACACCTTC
>NA|NA|TRBJ1-6|TRBV30
CAWSVRFRRESPLHF
TGTGCCTGGAGTGTACGGTTCAGGAGGGAATCACCCCTCCACTTT
>NA|few|TRBJ1-3|TRBV19
CASRQGWSSGNTIYF
TGTGCCAGTAGACAGGGCTGGAGCTCTGGAAACACCATATATTTT
>TRBD1|NA|TRBJ2-5|TRBV6-2/TRBV6-3
CASSYSGTVETQYF
TGTGCCAGCAGTTATTCCGGGACAGTAGAGACCCAGTACTTC
>TRBD1|NA|TRBJ1-4|TRBV18
CASSPIGPGGYEKLFF
TGTGCCAGCTCACCCATCGGGCCAGGGGGATACGAAAAACTGTTTTTT
>TRBD1|NA|TRBJ2-7|TRBV7-9
CASRSRQGYEQYF
TGTGCCAGCAGATCACGACAGGGGTACGAGCAGTACTTC
>NA|medium-sized|TRBJ1-4|TRBV4-1
CASSHLQGEKLFF
TGCGCCAGCAGCCACCTTCAGGGGGAAAAACTGTTTTTT
>TRBD1|NA|TRBJ1-6|TRBV4-1
CATRGDYNSPLHF
TGCGCCACCAGGGGGGACTACAATTCACCCCTCCACTTT
>TRBD1|NA|TRBJ2-1|TRBV18
CASSPRTGSYNEQFF
TGTGCCAGCTCACCAAGGACAGGGTCCTACAATGAGCAGTTCTTC
>TRBD1|once|TRBJ2-3|TRBV3-1/TRBV3-2
CASSRLGTGGADTQYF
TGTGCCAGCAGCCGCCTAGGAACAGGGGGCGCGGATACGCAGTATTTT
>NA|NA|TRBJ2-7|TRBV7-6
CASRPEGGAYEQYF
TGTGCCAGCCGCCCCGAGGGGGGGGCCTACGAGCAGTACTTC
>TRBD2|NA|TRBJ2-3|TRBV24-1
CATSDTGLAGVDTQYF
TGTGCCACCAGTGATACGGGACTAGCGGGGGTAGACACGCAGTATTTT
>NA|NA|TRBJ1-1|TRBV6-5
CATRRDKLGSFF
TGTGCCACCCGCCGGGACAAATTGGGGTCTTTCTTT
>TRBD1|NA|TRBJ2-1|TRBV7-2
CASSPGQGILNEQFF
TGTGCCAGCAGTCCAGGACAGGGGATCCTCAATGAGCAGTTCTTC
>TRBD1|NA|TRBJ2-7|TRBV5-4
CASSFSSGTGVGEQYF
TGTGCCAGCAGCTTCTCCTCCGGGACAGGGGTAGGGGAGCAGTACTTC
>NA|NA|TRBJ1-1|TRBV19
CASTRGDITEAFF
TGTGCCAGTACCAGGGGCGATATCACTGAAGCTTTCTTT
>NA|NA|TRBJ1-2|TRBV11-2
CASRSARGGYTF
TGTGCCAGCAGATCCGCCCGCGGCGGCTACACCTTC
>NA|NA|TRBJ1-6|TRBV6-1
CASSDRGLSRALHF
TGTGCCAGCAGTGATAGGGGCCTTTCTCGGGCCCTCCACTTT
>TRBD1|once|TRBJ1-4|TRBV6-2/TRBV6-3
CASSYLGQVKEKLFF
TGTGCCAGCAGTTACTTGGGACAGGTTAAGGAAAAACTGTTTTTT
>NA|NA|TRBJ2-3|TRBV7-3
CASSLWSGGSTDTQYF
TGTGCCAGCAGCTTATGGAGCGGCGGTAGCACAGATACGCAGTATTTT
>TRBD2|NA|TRBJ2-1|TRBV19
CASRPGLAGGVEQFF
TGTGCCAGTAGGCCGGGACTAGCGGGGGGGGTAGAGCAGTTCTTC
>NA|NA|TRBJ1-1|TRBV18
CASSISRSNTEAFF
TGTGCCAGCTCAATAAGCAGGTCGAACACTGAAGCTTTCTTT
>TRBD1|NA|TRBJ2-3|TRBV5-1
CASSSGDSITDTQYF
TGCGCCAGCAGCTCAGGGGACAGTATAACAGATACGCAGTATTTT
>NA|NA|TRBJ1-3|TRBV5-4
CASSLQSSFGNTIYF
TGTGCCAGCAGCTTGCAGTCTTCCTTCGGAAACACCATATATTTT
>NA|NA|TRBJ1-1|TRBV12-3/TRBV12-4
CASSLGGRTEAFF
TGTGCCAGCAGTTTAGGAGGGAGAACTGAAGCTTTCTTT
>TRBD1|NA|TRBJ1-5|TRBV20-1
CSASKQGHQPQHF
TGCAGTGCTAGTAAACAGGGGCATCAGCCCCAGCATTTT
>NA|once|TRBJ1-4|TRBV30
CAWSWGQPGVNEKLFF
TGTGCCTGGAGTTGGGGGCAGCCAGGGGTCAATGAAAAACTGTTTTTT
>TRBD1|few|TRBJ2-5|TRBV7-6
CASSDLRDRAGETQYF
TGTGCCAGCAGCGACCTGCGTGACAGGGCTGGGGAGACCCAGTACTTC
>NA|NA|TRBJ1-2|TRBV30
CAWRRLAGSGYTF
TGTGCCTGGAGGAGACTGGCCGGGAGTGGCTACACCTTC
>TRBD1|large|TRBJ1-3|TRBV5-8
CASSFPGTGGNTIYF
TGTGCCAGCAGCTTCCCCGGGACAGGAGGAAACACCATATATTTT
>NA|many|TRBJ2-1|TRBV5-1
CASFFRVGAPNEQFF
TGCGCCAGCTTTTTTAGGGTGGGGGCCCCCAATGAGCAGTTCTTC
>NA|NA|TRBJ1-1|TRBV27
CASSLSGHVEAFF
TGTGCCAGCAGTTTATCCGGACACGTTGAAGCTTTCTTT
>TRBD1|NA|TRBJ1-1|TRBV4-3
CASSGQAGTEAFF
TGCGCCAGCAGTGGACAGGCGGGCACTGAAGCTTTCTTT
>TRBD1|NA|TRBJ2-2|TRBV18
CASSPPDRFNPGELFF
TGTGCCAGCTCACCACCGGACAGGTTTAACCCCGGGGAGCTGTTTTTT
>TRBD1|NA|TRBJ2-7|TRBV18
CASSPRDSSYEQYF
TGTGCCAGCTCACCAAGGGACAGCTCCTACGAGCAGTACTTC
>NA|NA|TRBJ1-3|TRBV15
CATSSAAVDTGNTIYF
TGTGCCACCAGCAGCGCGGCGGTCGATACTGGAAACACCATATATTTT
>TRBD2|NA|TRBJ2-5|TRBV4-1
CASSLGRLAGQETQYF
TGCGCCAGCAGCCTCGGCCGACTAGCGGGCCAAGAGACCCAGTACTTC
>NA|NA|TRBJ2-7|TRBV7-9
CASSSRRDTTYEQYF
TGTGCCAGCAGCTCACGCCGGGACACCACCTACGAGCAGTACTTC
>NA|few|TRBJ2-2|TRBV7-2
CASSLNELTNTGELFF
TGTGCCAGCAGCTTAAACGAACTGACGAACACCGGGGAGCTGTTTTTT
>TRBD2|NA|TRBJ2-3|TRBV2
CASSAGGAGADTQYF
TGTGCCAGCAGTGCGGGGGGGGCCGGGGCAGATACGCAGTATTTT
>TRBD2|NA|TRBJ2-2|TRBV7-2
CASSTPAGSLGTGELFF
TGTGCCAGCAGCACACCAGCGGGGTCGTTGGGCACCGGGGAGCTGTTTTTT
>TRBD1|NA|TRBJ1-5|TRBV7-9
CASSKETGRQRQPQHF
TGTGCCAGCAGCAAAGAGACAGGGAGGCAGCGGCAGCCCCAGCATTTT